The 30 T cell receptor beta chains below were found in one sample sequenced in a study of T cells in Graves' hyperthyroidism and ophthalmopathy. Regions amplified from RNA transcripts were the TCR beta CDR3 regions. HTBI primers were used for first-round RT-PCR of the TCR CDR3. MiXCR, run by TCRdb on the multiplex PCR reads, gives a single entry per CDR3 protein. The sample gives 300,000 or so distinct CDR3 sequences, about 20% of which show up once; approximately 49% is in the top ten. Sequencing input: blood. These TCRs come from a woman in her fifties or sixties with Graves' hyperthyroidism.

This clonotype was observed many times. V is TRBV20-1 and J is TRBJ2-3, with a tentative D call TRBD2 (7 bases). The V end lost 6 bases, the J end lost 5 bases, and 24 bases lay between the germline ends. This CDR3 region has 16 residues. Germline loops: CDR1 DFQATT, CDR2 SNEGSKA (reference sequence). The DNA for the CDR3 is TGCAGTGCGACCAGTAGCGGAGGGGGGGGGCGAGATACGCAGTATTTT. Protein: CSATSSGGGGRDTQYF.

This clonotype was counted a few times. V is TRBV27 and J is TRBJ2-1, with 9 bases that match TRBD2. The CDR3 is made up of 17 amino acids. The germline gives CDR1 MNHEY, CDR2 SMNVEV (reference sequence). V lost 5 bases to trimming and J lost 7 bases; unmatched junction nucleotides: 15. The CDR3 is CASSIPLAGGLLNEQFF. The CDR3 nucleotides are TGTGCCAGCAGTATTCCGTTGGCGGGAGGGCTTTTAAATGAGCAGTTCTTC.

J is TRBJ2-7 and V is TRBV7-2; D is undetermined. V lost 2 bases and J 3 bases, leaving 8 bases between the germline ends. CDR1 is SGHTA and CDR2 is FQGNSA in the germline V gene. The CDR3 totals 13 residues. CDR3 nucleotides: TGTGCCAGCAGCTTAAATAACCGCTACGAGCAGTACTTC. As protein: CASSLNNRYEQYF.

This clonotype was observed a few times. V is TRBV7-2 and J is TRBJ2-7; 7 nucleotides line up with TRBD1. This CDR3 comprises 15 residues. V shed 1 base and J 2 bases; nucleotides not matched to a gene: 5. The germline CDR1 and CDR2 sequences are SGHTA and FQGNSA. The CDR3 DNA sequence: TGTGCCAGCAGCTTAGGAACAGGGGCGGCCTACGAGCAGTACGTC. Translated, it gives CASSLGTGAAYEQYV.

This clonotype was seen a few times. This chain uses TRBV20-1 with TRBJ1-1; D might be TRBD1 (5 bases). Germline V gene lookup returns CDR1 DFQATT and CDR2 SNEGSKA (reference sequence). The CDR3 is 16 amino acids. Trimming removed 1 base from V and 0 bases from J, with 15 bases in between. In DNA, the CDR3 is TGCAGTGCTAGAGGTATGCGTTTAGGGGTGAACACTGAAGCTTTCTTT. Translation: CSARGMRLGVNTEAFF.

The CDR3 DNA reads as TGTGCCAGCAGCCTTGAGACGACAGGGACCTATGGCTACACCTTC. It codes for CASSLETTGTYGYTF. The chain links TRBV5-6 to TRBJ1-2, with 7 nucleotides matching TRBD1. CDR1 is SGHDT and CDR2 is YYEEEE in the germline V gene. V was pared by 4 bases and J by 4 bases, with 10 bases of the junction left unmatched. There are 15 residues in the CDR3.

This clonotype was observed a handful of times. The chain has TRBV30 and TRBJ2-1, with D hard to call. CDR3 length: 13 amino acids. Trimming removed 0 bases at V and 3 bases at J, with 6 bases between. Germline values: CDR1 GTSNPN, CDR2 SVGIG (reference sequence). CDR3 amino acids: CAWSVHNYNEQFF. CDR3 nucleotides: TGTGCCTGGAGTGTACATAACTACAATGAGCAGTTCTTC. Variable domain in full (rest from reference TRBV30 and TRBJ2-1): SQTIHQWPATLVQPVGSPLSLECTVEGTSNPNLYWYRQAAGRGLQLLFYSVGIGQISSEVPQNLSASRPQDRQFILSSKKLLLSDSGFYLCAWSVHNYNEQFFGPGTRLTVL.

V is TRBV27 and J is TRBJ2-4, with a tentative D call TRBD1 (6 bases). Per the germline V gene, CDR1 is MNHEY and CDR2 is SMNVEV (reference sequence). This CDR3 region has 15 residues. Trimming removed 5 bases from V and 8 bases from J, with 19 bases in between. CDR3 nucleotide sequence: TGTGCCAGCAGTCCAGTAACTCAGGGGCTGGACATTCAGTACTTC. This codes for CASSPVTQGLDIQYF.

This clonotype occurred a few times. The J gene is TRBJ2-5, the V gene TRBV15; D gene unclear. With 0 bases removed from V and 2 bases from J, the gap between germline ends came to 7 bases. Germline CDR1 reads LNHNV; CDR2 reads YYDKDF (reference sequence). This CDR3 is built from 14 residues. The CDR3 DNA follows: TGTGCCACCAGCAGAGACCGAAATCAAGAGACCCAGTACTTC. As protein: CATSRDRNQETQYF. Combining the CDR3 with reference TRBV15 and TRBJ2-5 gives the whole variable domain DAMVIQNPRYQVTQFGKPVTLSCSQTLNHNVMYWYQQKSSQAPKLLFHYYDKDFNNEADTPDNFQSRRPNTSFCFLDIRSPGLGDTAMYLCATSRDRNQETQYFGPGTRLLVL.

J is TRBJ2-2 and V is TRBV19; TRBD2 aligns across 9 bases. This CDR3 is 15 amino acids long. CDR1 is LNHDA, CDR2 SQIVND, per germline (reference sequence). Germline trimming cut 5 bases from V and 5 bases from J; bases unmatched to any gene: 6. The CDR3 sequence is CASSRSGRKTGELFF. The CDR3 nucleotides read TGTGCCAGTAGTCGTAGCGGGAGAAAAACCGGGGAGCTGTTTTTT. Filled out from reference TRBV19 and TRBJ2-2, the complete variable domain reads DGGITQSPKYLFRKEGQNVTLSCEQNLNHDAMYWYRQDPGQGLRLIYYSQIVNDFQKGDIAEGYSVSREKKESFPLTVTSAQKNPTAFYLCASSRSGRKTGELFFGEGSRLTVL.

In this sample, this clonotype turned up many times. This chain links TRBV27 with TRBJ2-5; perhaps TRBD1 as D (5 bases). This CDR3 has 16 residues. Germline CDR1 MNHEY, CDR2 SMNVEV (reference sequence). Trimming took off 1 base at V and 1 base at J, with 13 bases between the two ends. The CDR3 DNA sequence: TGTGCCAGCAGTTTATTGGCGTCAGGGCCCCAAGAGACCCAGTACTTC. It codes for CASSLLASGPQETQYF.

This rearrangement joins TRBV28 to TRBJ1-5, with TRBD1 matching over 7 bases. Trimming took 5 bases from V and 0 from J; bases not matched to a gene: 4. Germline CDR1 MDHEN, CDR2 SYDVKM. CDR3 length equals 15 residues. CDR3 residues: CASSITGASNQPQHF. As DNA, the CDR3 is TGTGCCAGCAGTATAACAGGGGCTAGCAATCAGCCCCAGCATTTT.

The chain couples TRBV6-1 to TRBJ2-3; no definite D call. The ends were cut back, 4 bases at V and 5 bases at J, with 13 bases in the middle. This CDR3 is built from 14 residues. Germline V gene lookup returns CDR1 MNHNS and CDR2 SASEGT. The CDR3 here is CASSGQNVKDTQYF. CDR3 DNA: TGTGCCAGCAGTGGACAAAATGTAAAAGATACGCAGTATTTT.

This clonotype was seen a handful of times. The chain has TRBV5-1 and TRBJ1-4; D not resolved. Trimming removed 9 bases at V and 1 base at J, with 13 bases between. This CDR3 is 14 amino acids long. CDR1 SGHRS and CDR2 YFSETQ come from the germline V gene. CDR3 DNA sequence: TGCGCCACCTCCGTTGCGGGAACTAATGAAAAACTGTTTTTT. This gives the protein CATSVAGTNEKLFF.

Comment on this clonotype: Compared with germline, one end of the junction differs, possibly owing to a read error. As DNA, the CDR3 is TGTGCCAGCAGGGCGCTAGGCAGCTATAGCTACACCTTC. Protein product: CASRALGSYSYTF. This chain uses TRBV6-1 with TRBJ1-2; D is undetermined. This CDR3 is built from 13 residues. The germline V gene encodes CDR1 MNHNS and CDR2 SASEGT.

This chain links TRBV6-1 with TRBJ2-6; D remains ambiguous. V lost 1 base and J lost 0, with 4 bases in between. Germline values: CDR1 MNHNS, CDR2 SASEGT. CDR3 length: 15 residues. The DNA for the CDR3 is TGTGCCAGCAGTGAAGGGAACTCTGGGGCCAACGTCCTGACTTTC. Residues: CASSEGNSGANVLTF.

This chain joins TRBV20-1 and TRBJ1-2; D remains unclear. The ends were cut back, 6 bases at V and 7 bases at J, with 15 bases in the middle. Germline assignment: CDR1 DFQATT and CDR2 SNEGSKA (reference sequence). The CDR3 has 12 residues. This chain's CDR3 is CSAPPTEGGYTF. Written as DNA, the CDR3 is TGCAGTGCGCCTCCCACTGAGGGTGGCTACACCTTC.

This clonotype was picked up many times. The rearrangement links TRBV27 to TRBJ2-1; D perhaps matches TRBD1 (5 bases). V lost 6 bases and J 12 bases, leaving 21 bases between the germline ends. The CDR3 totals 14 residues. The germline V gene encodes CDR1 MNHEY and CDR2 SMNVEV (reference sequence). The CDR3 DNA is TGTGCCAGCAGCTCAGGTGACAGTCCAATTGGGCAGTTCTTC. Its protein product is CASSSGDSPIGQFF.

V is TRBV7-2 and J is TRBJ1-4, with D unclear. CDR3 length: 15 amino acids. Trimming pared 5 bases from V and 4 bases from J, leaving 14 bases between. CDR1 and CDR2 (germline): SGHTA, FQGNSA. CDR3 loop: CASSPPQYRNEKLFF. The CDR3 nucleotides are TGTGCCAGCAGCCCGCCACAGTACCGTAATGAAAAACTGTTTTTT.

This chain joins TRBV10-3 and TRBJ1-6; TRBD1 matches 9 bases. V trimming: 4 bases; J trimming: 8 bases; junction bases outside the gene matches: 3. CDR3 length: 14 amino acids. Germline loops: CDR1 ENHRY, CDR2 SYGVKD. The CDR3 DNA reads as TGTGCCATCAGTGCGGACAGGGGATATTCACCCCTCCACTTT. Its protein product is CAISADRGYSPLHF.

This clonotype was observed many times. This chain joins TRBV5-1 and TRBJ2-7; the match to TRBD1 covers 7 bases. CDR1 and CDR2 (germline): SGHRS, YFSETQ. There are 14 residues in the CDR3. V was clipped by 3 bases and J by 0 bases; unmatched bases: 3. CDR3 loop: CASSWDSSSYEQYV. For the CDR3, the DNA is TGCGCCAGCAGCTGGGACAGCAGCTCCTACGAGCAGTACGTC.

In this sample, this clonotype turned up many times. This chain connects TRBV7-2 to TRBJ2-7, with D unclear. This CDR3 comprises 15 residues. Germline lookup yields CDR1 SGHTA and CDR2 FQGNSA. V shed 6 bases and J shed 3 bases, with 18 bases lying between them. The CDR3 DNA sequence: TGTGCCAGCAGTCCGGAAGGGCTAATCTTCTACGAGCAGTACTTC. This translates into CASSPEGLIFYEQYF.

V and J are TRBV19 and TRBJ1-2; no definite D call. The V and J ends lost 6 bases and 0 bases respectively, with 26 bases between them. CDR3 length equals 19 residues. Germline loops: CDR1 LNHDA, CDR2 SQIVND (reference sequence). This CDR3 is CASRPSVEGSHQSNYGYTF. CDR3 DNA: TGTGCCAGTAGACCCTCAGTTGAGGGCAGCCACCAATCTAACTATGGCTACACCTTC.

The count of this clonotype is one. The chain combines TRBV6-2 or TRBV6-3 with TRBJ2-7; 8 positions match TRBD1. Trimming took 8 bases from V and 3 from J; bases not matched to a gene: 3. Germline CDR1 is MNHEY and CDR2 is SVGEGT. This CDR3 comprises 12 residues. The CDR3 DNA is TGTGCCAGCGCCGACAGGGGCTACGAGCAGTACTTC. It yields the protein CASADRGYEQYF.

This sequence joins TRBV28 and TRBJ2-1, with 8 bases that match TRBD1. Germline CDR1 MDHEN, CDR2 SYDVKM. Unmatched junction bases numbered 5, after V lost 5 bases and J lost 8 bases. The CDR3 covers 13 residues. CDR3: CASSGQGTYEQFF. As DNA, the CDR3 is TGTGCCAGCAGTGGACAGGGTACGTATGAGCAGTTCTTC.

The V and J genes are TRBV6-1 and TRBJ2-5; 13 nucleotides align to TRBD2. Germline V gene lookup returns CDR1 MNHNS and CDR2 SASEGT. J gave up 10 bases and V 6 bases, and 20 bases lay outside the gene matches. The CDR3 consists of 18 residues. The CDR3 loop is CASSPSETSGGYYRNQYF. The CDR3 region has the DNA TGTGCCAGCAGCCCGTCCGAGACTAGCGGGGGGTACTACCGGAACCAGTACTTC.

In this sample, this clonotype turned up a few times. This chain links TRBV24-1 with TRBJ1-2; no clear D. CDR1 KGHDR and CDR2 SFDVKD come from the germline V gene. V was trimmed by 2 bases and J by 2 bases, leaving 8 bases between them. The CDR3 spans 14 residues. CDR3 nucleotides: TGTGCCACCAGTGATTCAGCCGTAAACTATGGCTACACCTTC. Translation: CATSDSAVNYGYTF.

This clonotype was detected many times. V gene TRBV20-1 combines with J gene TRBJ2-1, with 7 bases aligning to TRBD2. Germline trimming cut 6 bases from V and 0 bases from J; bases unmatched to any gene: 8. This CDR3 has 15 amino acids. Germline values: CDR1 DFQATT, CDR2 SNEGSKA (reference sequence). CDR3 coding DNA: TGCAGTGCCTCTTGGGGGGGGACCTCCTACAATGAGCAGTTCTTC. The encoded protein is CSASWGGTSYNEQFF.

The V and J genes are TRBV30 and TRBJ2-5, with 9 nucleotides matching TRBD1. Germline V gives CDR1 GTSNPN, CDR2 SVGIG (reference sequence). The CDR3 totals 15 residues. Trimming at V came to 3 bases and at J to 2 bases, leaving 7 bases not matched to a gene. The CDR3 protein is CAWRGRDRGQETQYF. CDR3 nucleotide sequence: TGTGCCTGGAGGGGACGCGACAGGGGGCAAGAGACCCAGTACTTC. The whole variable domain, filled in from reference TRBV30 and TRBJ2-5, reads SQTIHQWPATLVQPVGSPLSLECTVEGTSNPNLYWYRQAAGRGLQLLFYSVGIGQISSEVPQNLSASRPQDRQFILSSKKLLLSDSGFYLCAWRGRDRGQETQYFGPGTRLLVL.

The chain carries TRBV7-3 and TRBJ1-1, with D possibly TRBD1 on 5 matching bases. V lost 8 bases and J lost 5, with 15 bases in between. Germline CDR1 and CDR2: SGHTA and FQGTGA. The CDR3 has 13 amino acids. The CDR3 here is CASGLRGRTEAFF. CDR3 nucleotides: TGTGCCAGCGGACTCCGGGGGAGGACTGAAGCTTTCTTT.